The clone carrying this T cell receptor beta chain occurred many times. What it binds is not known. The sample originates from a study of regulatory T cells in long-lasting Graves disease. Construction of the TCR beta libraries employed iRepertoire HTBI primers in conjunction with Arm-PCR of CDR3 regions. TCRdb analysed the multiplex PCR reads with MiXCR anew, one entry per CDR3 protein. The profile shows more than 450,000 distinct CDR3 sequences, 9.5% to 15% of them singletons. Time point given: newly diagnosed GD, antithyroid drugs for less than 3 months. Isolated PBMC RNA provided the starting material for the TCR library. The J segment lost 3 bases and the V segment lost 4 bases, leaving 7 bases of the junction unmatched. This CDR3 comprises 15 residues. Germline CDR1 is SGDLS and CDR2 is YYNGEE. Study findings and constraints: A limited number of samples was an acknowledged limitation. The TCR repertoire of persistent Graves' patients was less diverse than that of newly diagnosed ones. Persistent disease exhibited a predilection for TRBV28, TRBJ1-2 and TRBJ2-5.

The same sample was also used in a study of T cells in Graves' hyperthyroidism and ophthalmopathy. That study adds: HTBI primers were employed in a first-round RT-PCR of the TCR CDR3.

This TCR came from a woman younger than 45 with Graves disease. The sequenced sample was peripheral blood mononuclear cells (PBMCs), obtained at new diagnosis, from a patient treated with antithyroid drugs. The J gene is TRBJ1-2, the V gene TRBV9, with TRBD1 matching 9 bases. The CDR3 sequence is CASSSVDRGDYGYTF. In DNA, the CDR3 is TGTGCCAGCAGCTCAGTGGACAGGGGAGACTATGGCTACACCTTC.